This T cell receptor (beta chain) was found in a study of T cell changes during pregnancy in multiple sclerosis. The repertoire was sequenced with immunoSEQ multiplex PCR; TCRdb's copy has only in-frame clones and lacks some. The table has tens of thousands of clones, 80% to 95% seen once. J lost 3 bases, V lost 4 bases, and 9 bases had no gene match. The CDR3 has 16 residues. Germline lookup yields CDR1 SGDLS and CDR2 YYNGEE. The J gene is TRBJ2-5, the V gene TRBV9, with 10 bases lining up with TRBD1. Sequences were derived from peripheral blood, sampled in the first trimester of pregnancy. The source of this sequence is a female donor with multiple sclerosis, enrolled in a pregnancy study. In DNA form, the CDR3 reads TGTGCCAGCAGCCCGTTAGGACAGGGGGGTAAAGAGACCCAGTACTTC. It is translated as CASSPLGQGGKETQYF.